The present T cell receptor beta chain was sequenced within a study of T cell responses to AZD1222 COVID-19 vaccine. The data were produced by immunoSEQ multiplex PCR, yet TCRdb's version contains in-frame clones alone and is incomplete. The table lists around 160,000 clones, 82% of them singletons. On this clone: The antigen remains undetermined.

Whole-study results and caveats: Among the donors, most were white British and more were female, and clonal diversity was possibly underestimated. Just a handful of AZD1222 recipients were seropositive at baseline.

The CDR3 is made up of 15 amino acids. CDR1 is MGHRA, CDR2 YSYEKL, per germline. V lost 1 base, J lost 5 bases, and 14 bases lay in between. The TCR originated in an adult in good health. This chain uses TRBV4-1 with TRBJ1-1, with D unclear. This specimen consisted of peripheral blood, obtained on day 0 of MenACWY control vaccination. DNA of the CDR3: TGCGCCAGCAGCCAAGTCTCTCCGCCTCGGACTGAAGCTTTCTTT. Translated: CASSQVSPPRTEAFF.